These 28 T cell receptor beta chains originate from one sample sequenced in a study of shared clonotypes between healthy human individuals. The assay was immunoSEQ multiplex PCR, and TCRdb's table has in-frame clones only and misses some. The sample lists about 1 million clones; around four fifths were seen once. Sequencing was performed on memory CD4+ T cells sorted from blood. Subset defined: CD45RA-negative fraction. The receptors were gathered from a man between 18 and 29 years old in good health.

The J gene is TRBJ1-6, the V gene TRBV5-1, with D possibly being TRBD1 (6 bases). Germline V gene sequence: CDR1 SGHRS, CDR2 YFSETQ. V was shortened by 0 bases and J by 5 bases, with 9 bases between the two germline ends. This CDR3 spans 15 amino acids. In DNA form, the CDR3 reads TGCGCCAGCAGCTTGGGGCCAGGGGATAATTCACCCCTCCACTTT. This codes for CASSLGPGDNSPLHF. The full variable domain, in which reference TRBV5-1 and TRBJ1-6 provide the parts outside the CDR3, is KAGVTQTPRYLIKTRGQQVTLSCSPISGHRSVSWYQQTPGQGLQFLFEYFSETQRNKGNFPGRFSGRQFSNSRSEMNVSTLELGDSALYLCASSLGPGDNSPLHFGNGTRLTVT.

The chain couples TRBV19 to TRBJ2-7, with D possibly matching TRBD1 (6 bases). V was trimmed by 1 base and J by 2 bases, leaving 12 bases between them. Germline CDR1 LNHDA, CDR2 SQIVND (reference sequence). The CDR3 is made up of 15 amino acids. The CDR3 spells CASSIVTGPTYEQYF. The CDR3 bases are TGTGCCAGTAGTATAGTTACAGGGCCAACCTACGAGCAGTACTTC.

In its sample, this clone was seen once. The V call is TRBV7-2, the J call TRBJ2-7; D is uncertain. The CDR3 extends over 15 amino acids. Germline assignment: CDR1 SGHTA and CDR2 FQGNSA. Trimming shortened V by 5 bases and J by 4 bases, and 18 bases separated the two germline ends. The CDR3 nucleotides are TGTGCCAGCAGCCTTTCTGCAGCCTCTAATTACGAGCAGTACTTC. This translates into CASSLSAASNYEQYF.

The chain couples TRBV5-1 to TRBJ2-7, with 10 bases aligning to TRBD2. Germline CDR1 reads SGHRS; CDR2 reads YFSETQ. Losses at the gene ends were 4 bases for V and 0 bases for J; bases not matched to a gene: 4. CDR3 length: 15 residues. This CDR3 is CASSALAGPSYEQYF. In DNA form, the CDR3 reads TGCGCCAGCAGCGCACTAGCGGGACCCTCCTACGAGCAGTACTTC.

The chain is built from TRBV19 and TRBJ1-6; D possibly corresponds to TRBD1 (5 bases). The CDR3 extends over 14 amino acids. V lost 2 bases, J lost 8 bases, and 10 bases lay in between. Germline V gives CDR1 LNHDA, CDR2 SQIVND (reference sequence). CDR3 sequence: CASSIRDGYSPLHF. Here the CDR3 DNA reads TGTGCCAGTAGTATAAGGGACGGGTATTCACCCCTCCACTTT.

J is TRBJ2-3 and V is TRBV2, with 14 bases that match TRBD2. After removal of 7 bases from V and 4 bases from J, the junction contained 7 bases not matched to a gene. Germline loops: CDR1 SNHLY, CDR2 FYNNEI. The CDR3 runs to 16 residues. This CDR3 reads CASNLGLAGVADTQYF. The CDR3 bases are TGTGCCAGCAACCTGGGACTAGCGGGGGTGGCAGATACGCAGTATTTT.

The V and J genes are TRBV10-3 and TRBJ2-5, with D possibly being TRBD1 (6 bases). The germline V gene has CDR1 ENHRY and CDR2 SYGVKD. The CDR3 runs 14 residues. Trimming took 1 base from V and 5 from J, leaving 11 bases between them. DNA of the CDR3: TGTGCCATCAGTGAGTTTGGGGGCCGGGAGACCCAGTACTTC. It translates to CAISEFGGRETQYF.

The rearrangement joins TRBV7-3 to TRBJ1-1, with 11 nucleotides matching TRBD1. CDR1 and CDR2 (germline): SGHTA, FQGTGA. This CDR3 spans 18 amino acids. The V and J ends lost 4 bases and 1 base, in that order; junction bases with no gene match: 11. The CDR3 nucleotides are TGTGCCAGCAGCTCTGCTCCCGGGGACAGGGGGAGGAACACTGAAGCTTTCTTT. Protein product: CASSSAPGDRGRNTEAFF.

The chain is built from TRBV27 and TRBJ1-5, with 9 bases matching TRBD1. The CDR3 has 14 amino acids. Germline CDR1 MNHEY, CDR2 SMNVEV (reference sequence). The ends lost 3 bases at V and 6 bases at J; junction bases unmatched: 3. CDR3 protein: CASSFGQGSQPQHF. DNA for the CDR3: TGTGCCAGCAGTTTCGGACAGGGGAGTCAGCCCCAGCATTTT.

The CDR3 DNA reads TGTGCCAGCAGCTTAGCGCATTTTGGACTAGCGGGAGGGGACGGGGAGCTGTTTTTT. This sequence encodes CASSLAHFGLAGGDGELFF. The chain employs TRBV7-8 and TRBJ2-2; 15 bases are a match to TRBD2. Germline assignment: CDR1 SGHVS and CDR2 FQNEAQ. The trim removed 0 bases at V and 7 bases at J, leaving 9 bases unmatched. The length of the CDR3 is 19 residues. The complete variable domain, with remaining parts taken from reference TRBV7-8 and TRBJ2-2, reads GAGVSQSPRYKVAKRGQDVALRCDPISGHVSLFWYQQALGQGPEFLTYFQNEAQLDKSGLPSDRFFAERPEGSVSTLKIQRTQQEDSAVYLCASSLAHFGLAGGDGELFFGEGSRLTVL.

This clone was picked up many times. V usage is TRBV4-3 and J usage is TRBJ2-7, with 11 bases matching TRBD2. CDR3 length: 15 residues. V shed 4 bases and J 7 bases; nucleotides not matched to a gene: 9. Germline V gives CDR1 LGHNA, CDR2 YSLEER. CDR3 sequence: CASSPDSGRAQEQYF. CDR3 in DNA: TGCGCCAGCAGCCCGGATAGCGGGAGGGCTCAAGAGCAGTACTTC.

This clone was seen a few times. This chain links TRBV29-1 with TRBJ2-7, with D perhaps matching TRBD1 or TRBD2 (5 bases each). Germline V gives CDR1 SQVTM, CDR2 ANQGSEA. The V and J ends lost 7 bases and 6 bases respectively, with 16 bases between them. This CDR3 region has 12 residues. In nucleotides, the CDR3 is TGCAGCGCGGGACCCAGAAACGGCGAGCAGTACTTC. It is translated as CSAGPRNGEQYF.

This clone was found once. The CDR3 spells CASSRGTGKNNSPLHF. CDR3 DNA: TGTGCCAGCAGTCGGGGGACAGGCAAGAATAATTCACCCCTCCACTTT. The V gene is TRBV5-6, the J gene TRBJ1-6; TRBD1 aligns across 8 bases. The CDR3 sequence is 16 residues long. V trimming: 5 bases; J trimming: 5 bases; junction bases outside the gene matches: 9. The germline V gene encodes CDR1 SGHDT and CDR2 YYEEEE.

The V call is TRBV5-6, the J call TRBJ1-4; D uncertain. The CDR3 extends over 15 amino acids. The V gene's germline CDR1 is SGHDT and CDR2 YYEEEE. Trimming took 3 bases from V and 5 from J, leaving 14 bases between them. CDR3 bases: TGTGCCAGCAGCTCCCCAGGAGGAATGAATGAAAAACTGTTTTTT. It encodes CASSSPGGMNEKLFF.

This rearrangement joins TRBV5-1 to TRBJ2-7; no clear D gene. Germline V lookup: CDR1 SGHRS, CDR2 YFSETQ. V shed 0 bases and J shed 1 base, with 8 bases lying between them. The CDR3 extends over 14 amino acids. The CDR3 is CASSLDRSSYEQYF. CDR3 DNA: TGCGCCAGCAGCTTGGACCGGAGTTCCTACGAGCAGTACTTC.

The chain joins TRBV6-1 to TRBJ2-5; 7 bases agree with TRBD1. V trimming: 6 bases; J trimming: 2 bases; junction bases outside the gene matches: 0. The germline V gene encodes CDR1 MNHNS and CDR2 SASEGT. This CDR3 region has 12 residues. The CDR3: CASRQGQETQYF. The CDR3 nucleotides read TGTGCCAGCAGACAGGGGCAAGAGACCCAGTACTTC.

Of note for this clone: The sample carries other DNA sequences with the same CDR3. The chain links TRBV5-1 to TRBJ1-3, with 10 bases that match TRBD1. The CDR3 is made up of 16 amino acids. J gave up 1 base and V 0 bases, and 1 base lay outside the gene matches. Per the germline V gene, CDR1 is SGHRS and CDR2 is YFSETQ. The chain's CDR3 is CASSLGQGASGNTIYF. CDR3 sequence (DNA): TGCGCCAGCAGCTTGGGACAGGGGGCATCTGGAAACACCATATATTTT.

Only a few counts were recorded for this clone. The V gene is TRBV6-6, the J gene TRBJ1-3; 7 nucleotides agree with TRBD1. J lost 0 bases, V lost 6 bases, and 5 bases had no gene match. This CDR3 contains 15 residues. Germline-derived CDR1 and CDR2 are MNHNY and SVGAGI (reference sequence). The CDR3 coding sequence is TGTGCCAGCAGCTCACAGGGGCTCTCTGGAAACACCATATATTTT. This codes for CASSSQGLSGNTIYF.

This clone has a single count. With a much larger clone just one base away, this may be a read error. The sample holds other DNA sequences that translate to the same CDR3. This chain joins TRBV5-1 and TRBJ1-1; the D is unclear. Trimming removed 0 bases from V and 2 bases from J, with 8 bases in between. Germline V gene lookup returns CDR1 SGHRS and CDR2 YFSETQ. The CDR3 spans 14 residues. In DNA form, the CDR3 reads TGCGCCAGCAGCTTGGGGCAGGCTAACACTGAAGCTTTCTTT. It codes for CASSLGQANTEAFF.

The J gene is TRBJ1-4, the V gene TRBV10-3; 7 bases align to TRBD1. CDR1 and CDR2 (germline): ENHRY, SYGVKD. This CDR3 spans 14 amino acids. The V and J ends lost 6 bases and 8 bases, in that order; junction bases with no gene match: 9. CDR3 in amino acids: CAISADRAGEKLFF. In DNA, the CDR3 is TGTGCCATCAGCGCTGACAGGGCGGGCGAAAAACTGTTTTTT.

The V and J genes are TRBV7-2 and TRBJ1-2; TRBD1 matches 7 bases. The CDR3 is 15 residues long. V lost 4 bases to trimming and J lost 2 bases; unmatched junction nucleotides: 7. The germline gives CDR1 SGHTA, CDR2 FQGNSA. CDR3 DNA: TGTGCCAGCAGCTCGACCGGACAGGTCAACTATGGCTACACCTTC. Its translation is CASSSTGQVNYGYTF.

The rearrangement links TRBV2 to TRBJ1-2; possibly TRBD1 for D (5 bases). The germline V gene has CDR1 SNHLY and CDR2 FYNNEI. V lost 3 bases and J 1 base, leaving 9 bases between the germline ends. CDR3 length: 14 amino acids. The CDR3 spells CASSDWGSNYGYTF. CDR3 bases: TGTGCCAGCAGTGACTGGGGCAGTAACTATGGCTACACCTTC.

The rearrangement uses TRBV7-5 and TRBJ1-5. TRBV7-5 is a pseudogene segment. The CDR3 length is 16 residues. The CDR3: CARSLARDCSNQPQHF. CDR3 coding DNA: TGTGCCAGAAGCTTAGCGCGGGATTGCAGCAATCAGCCCCAGCATTTT.

The chain has TRBV7-8 and TRBJ1-6, with 7 bases fitting TRBD1. Germline V gives CDR1 SGHVS, CDR2 FQNEAQ. This CDR3 is built from 16 residues. Trimming at V came to 3 bases and at J to 8 bases, leaving 10 bases not matched to a gene. CDR3 region: CASSFGAQGNYSPLHF. The DNA for the CDR3 is TGTGCCAGCAGCTTCGGGGCACAGGGGAATTATTCACCCCTCCACTTT.

The chain uses TRBV28 and TRBJ2-7, with a weak D call TRBD2 (6 bases). The V and J ends lost 7 bases and 1 base respectively, with 20 bases between them. The CDR3 covers 16 residues. Germline loops: CDR1 MDHEN, CDR2 SYDVKM. For the CDR3, the DNA is TGTGCCAGCATCAAGGAGGGTCCATTAGAGTCCTACGAGCAGTACTTC. This codes for CASIKEGPLESYEQYF. Filled out from reference TRBV28 and TRBJ2-7, the complete variable domain reads DVKVTQSSRYLVKRTGEKVFLECVQDMDHENMFWYRQDPGLGLRLIYFSYDVKMKEKGDIPEGYSVSREKKERFSLILESASTNQTSMYLCASIKEGPLESYEQYFGPGTRLTVT.

The chain recombines TRBV7-9 with TRBJ2-1, with TRBD2 as a possible D gene (6 bases). The CDR3 totals 14 residues. Trimming removed 3 bases at V and 5 bases at J, with 11 bases between. Per the germline V gene, CDR1 is SEHNR and CDR2 is FQNEAQ (reference sequence). The CDR3 DNA sequence: TGTGCCAGCAGCTTTGGCGGGACCAACAATGAGCAGTTCTTC. This sequence encodes CASSFGGTNNEQFF.

The V call is TRBV28, the J call TRBJ2-2; TRBD2 might be the D (5 bases). The CDR3 consists of 14 residues. The germline V gene encodes CDR1 MDHEN and CDR2 SYDVKM. V was shortened by 0 bases and J by 3 bases, with 5 bases between the two germline ends. Written as DNA, the CDR3 is TGTGCCAGCAGTTTATGGCGGGACACCGGGGAGCTGTTTTTT. Its translation is CASSLWRDTGELFF.

This sequence joins TRBV29-1 and TRBJ2-5, with D possibly TRBD2 on 6 matching bases. Looked up from germline, CDR1 is SQVTM and CDR2 is ANQGSEA. This CDR3 is built from 11 residues. V lost 7 bases and J lost 5, with 11 bases in between. As DNA, the CDR3 is TGCAGCGCCGGGAGAATGGAGACCCAGTACTTC. Encoded protein: CSAGRMETQYF.